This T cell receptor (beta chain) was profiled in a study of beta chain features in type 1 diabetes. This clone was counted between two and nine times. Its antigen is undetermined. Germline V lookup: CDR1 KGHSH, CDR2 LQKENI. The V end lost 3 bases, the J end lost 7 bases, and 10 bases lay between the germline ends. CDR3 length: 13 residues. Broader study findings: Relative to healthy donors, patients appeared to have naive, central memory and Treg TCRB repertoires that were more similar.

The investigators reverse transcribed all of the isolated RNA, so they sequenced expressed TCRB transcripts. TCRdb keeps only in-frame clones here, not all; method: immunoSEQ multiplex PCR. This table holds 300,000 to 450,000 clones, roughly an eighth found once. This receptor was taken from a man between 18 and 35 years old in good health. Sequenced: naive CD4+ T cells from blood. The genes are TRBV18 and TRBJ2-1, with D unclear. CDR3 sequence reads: CASSPQEENEQFF. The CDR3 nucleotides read TGTGCCAGCTCACCCCAAGAAGAGAATGAGCAGTTCTTC.